A selection of T cell receptor beta chains follows, all from one sample in a study of T cells in Graves' hyperthyroidism and ophthalmopathy. Each CDR3 protein gets one entry after TCRdb re-called the multiplex PCR reads with MiXCR. The sample records approximately 570,000 distinct CDR3 sequences, around 20% being singletons. Sequencing was performed on blood. The source of these receptors is a man aged 35 to 55 with Graves' ophthalmopathy. Each CDR3 is given with its conserved first and last residue. D genes are given only for firm matches. Clone size is shown for a subset of rows, as once, few, many or a class of expanded clone.

J gene: TRBJ1-1; D gene: TRBD1; clone size: many; V gene: TRBV6-2/TRBV6-3; CDR3 protein: CASSPRRAGGTEAFF; CDR3 DNA: TGTGCCAGCAGTCCACGTCGGGCAGGGGGCACTGAAGCTTTCTTT
J gene: TRBJ1-1; D gene: TRBD1; clone size: -; V gene: TRBV6-2/TRBV6-3; CDR3 protein: CASTYTRGLAEAFF; CDR3 DNA: TGTGCCAGCACCTATACCAGGGGGCTGGCTGAAGCTTTCTTT
J gene: TRBJ2-1; D gene: -; clone size: many; V gene: TRBV7-2; CDR3 protein: CASSPQRDEQFF; CDR3 DNA: TGTGCCAGCAGCCCCCAGCGGGATGAGCAGTTCTTC
J gene: TRBJ2-1; D gene: -; clone size: few; V gene: TRBV6-1; CDR3 protein: CASSEPRHMVESYNEQFF; CDR3 DNA: TGTGCCAGCAGTGAACCGCGTCACATGGTGGAGTCCTACAATGAGCAGTTCTTC
J gene: TRBJ2-5; D gene: -; clone size: few; V gene: TRBV12-3/TRBV12-4; CDR3 protein: CASSVQANQETQYF; CDR3 DNA: TGTGCCAGCAGCGTGCAGGCGAACCAAGAGACCCAGTACTTC
J gene: TRBJ1-1; D gene: -; clone size: many; V gene: TRBV12-3/TRBV12-4; CDR3 protein: CASLSWQGNTEAFF; CDR3 DNA: TGTGCCAGCTTAAGCTGGCAGGGTAACACTGAAGCTTTCTTT
J gene: TRBJ1-4; D gene: -; clone size: -; V gene: TRBV3-1; CDR3 protein: CASSRSSEGKLFF; CDR3 DNA: TGTGCCAGCAGCCGGTCGAGCGAGGGAAAACTGTTTTTT
J gene: TRBJ1-6; D gene: -; clone size: few; V gene: TRBV2; CDR3 protein: CASSDVSSYNSPLHF; CDR3 DNA: TGTGCCAGCAGTGACGTAAGCTCCTATAATTCACCCCTCCACTTT
J gene: TRBJ2-7; D gene: -; clone size: many; V gene: TRBV3-1; CDR3 protein: CASSPLGQHEQYF; CDR3 DNA: TGTGCCAGCAGCCCCCTGGGACAACACGAGCAGTACTTC
J gene: TRBJ1-5; D gene: TRBD1; clone size: -; V gene: TRBV15; CDR3 protein: CATSRVGTGLYF; CDR3 DNA: TGTGCCACCAGCAGAGTTGGGACAGGGTTGTATTTT
J gene: TRBJ2-7; D gene: -; clone size: -; V gene: TRBV27; CDR3 protein: CASSLPHEQYF; CDR3 DNA: TGTGCCAGCAGTTTACCCCACGAGCAGTACTTC